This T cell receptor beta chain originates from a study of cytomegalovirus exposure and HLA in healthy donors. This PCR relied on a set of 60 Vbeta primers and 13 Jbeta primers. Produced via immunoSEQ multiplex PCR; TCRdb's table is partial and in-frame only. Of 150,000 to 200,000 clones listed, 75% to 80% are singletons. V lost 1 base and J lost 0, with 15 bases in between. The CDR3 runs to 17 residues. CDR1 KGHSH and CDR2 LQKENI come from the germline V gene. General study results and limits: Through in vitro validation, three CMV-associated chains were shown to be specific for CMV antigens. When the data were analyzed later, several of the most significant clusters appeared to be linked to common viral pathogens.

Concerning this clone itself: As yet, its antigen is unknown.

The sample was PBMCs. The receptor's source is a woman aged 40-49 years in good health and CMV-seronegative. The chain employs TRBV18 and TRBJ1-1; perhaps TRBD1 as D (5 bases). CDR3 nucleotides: TGTGCCAGCTCACCACGGTCCGGGGGTAGGATGAACACTGAAGCTTTCTTT. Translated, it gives CASSPRSGGRMNTEAFF.